The 6 T cell receptor beta chains reported below all come from one sample, sequenced in a study of metastatic and nonmetastatic thyroid tumors. TCRdb reanalyzed the PCR reads via MiXCR. Among approximately 35,000 clones listed, around 31% were seen once. Prior to thyroid surgery, none of the patients had received any treatment. The sample comprised tumor tissue. The receptors stem from a female donor with papillary thyroid cancer or a benign thyroid nodule (not recorded which). Some clones in this sample may be carry-over from other donors' samples.

The chain employs TRBV30 and TRBJ2-1; D is unresolved. V was shortened by 3 bases and J by 8 bases, with 17 bases between the two germline ends. Germline CDR1 reads GTSNPN; CDR2 reads SVGIG (reference sequence). This CDR3 comprises 14 residues. Here the CDR3 DNA reads TGTGCCTGGAGGACTGCGAGACGTACGGATGAGCAGTTCTTC. Translating gives CAWRTARRTDEQFF. Looking up the rest from reference TRBV30 and TRBJ2-1 gives the full variable domain: SQTIHQWPATLVQPVGSPLSLECTVEGTSNPNLYWYRQAAGRGLQLLFYSVGIGQISSEVPQNLSASRPQDRQFILSSKKLLLSDSGFYLCAWRTARRTDEQFFGPGTRLTVL.

This clone has more than one count but fewer than ten. This may be a read error, as it is one base from a much larger clone. The chain uses TRBV12-3 or TRBV12-4 and TRBJ2-1, with unresolved D. The CDR3 runs 13 residues. V was pared by 5 bases and J by 4 bases, with 9 bases between. The CDR3 region has the DNA TGTGCCAGCAGTCTCCTTAGGTACAATGAGCAGTTCTTC. The encoded protein is CASSLLRYNEQFF.

This clone has a handful of counts. The J gene is TRBJ1-6, the V gene TRBV2, with TRBD1 as a possible D gene (5 bases). This CDR3 contains 14 residues. V lost 3 bases and J 3 bases, leaving 6 bases between the germline ends. Germline loops: CDR1 SNHLY, CDR2 FYNNEI. CDR3 sequence reads: CASSDQGYNSPLHF. The CDR3 region has the DNA TGTGCCAGCAGTGATCAGGGCTATAATTCACCCCTCCACTTT.

This clone appeared many times. One base away lies a much larger clone, so this may be a sequencing read error. Other DNA sequences in the sample encode the same CDR3. CDR3 protein: CASSEGGGSYGYTF. DNA for the CDR3: TGTGCCAGCAGTGAAGGAGGTGGCAGCTATGGCTACACCTTC. The V and J genes are TRBV2 and TRBJ1-2, with D unresolved. CDR3 size: 14 residues. The germline V gene has CDR1 SNHLY and CDR2 FYNNEI. The V gene lost 1 base and the J gene lost 4 bases, with 10 bases spanning the gap.

The V gene is TRBV11-2, the J gene TRBJ2-5, with TRBD1 matching 10 bases. CDR3 length: 14 residues. Germline V gene data show CDR1 as SGHAT and CDR2 as FQNNGV. V was pared by 5 bases and J by 5 bases, with 5 bases of the junction left unmatched. The DNA for the CDR3 is TGTGCCAGCAGCCTCGGGACAGGGGTCGAGACCCAGTACTTC. Translated: CASSLGTGVETQYF.

The rearrangement links TRBV6-4 to TRBJ1-2; 9 bases fit TRBD1. CDR1 and CDR2 (germline): MRHNA, SNTAGT. This CDR3 has 14 amino acids. Unmatched junction bases numbered 9, after V lost 7 bases and J lost 6 bases. The CDR3 nucleotides read TGTGCCAGCACCTCAGGACAGGGGACGGATGGCTACACCTTC. Its protein is CASTSGQGTDGYTF.